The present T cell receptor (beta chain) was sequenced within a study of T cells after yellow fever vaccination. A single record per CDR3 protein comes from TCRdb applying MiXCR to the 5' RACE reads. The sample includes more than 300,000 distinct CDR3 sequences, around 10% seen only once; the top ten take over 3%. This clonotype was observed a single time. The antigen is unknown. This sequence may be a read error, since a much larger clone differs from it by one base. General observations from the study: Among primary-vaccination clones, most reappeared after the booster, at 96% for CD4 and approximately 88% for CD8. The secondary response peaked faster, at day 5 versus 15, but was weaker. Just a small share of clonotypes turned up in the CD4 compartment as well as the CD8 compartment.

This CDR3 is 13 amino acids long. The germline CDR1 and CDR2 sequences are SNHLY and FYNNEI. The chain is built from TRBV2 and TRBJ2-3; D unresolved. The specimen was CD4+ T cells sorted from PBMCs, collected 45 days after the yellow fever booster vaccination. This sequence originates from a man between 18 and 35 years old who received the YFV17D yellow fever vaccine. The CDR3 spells CDSIQSGTDTQYF. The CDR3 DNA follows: TGTGACAGCATCCAGAGCGGCACAGATACGCAGTATTTT.